The 12 T cell receptor beta chains given below trace back to one sample, sequenced in a study of blood T cell repertoires in COVID-19. Repertoires were generated with immunoSEQ multiplex PCR, while TCRdb's copy carries only in-frame clones and drops some. The sample carries about 320,000 clones, approximately 88% recorded once. Sequences were obtained from peripheral blood. The receptors come from a woman in her twenties or thirties with COVID-19, enrolled during active disease.

The chain employs TRBV3-1 (or the pseudogene TRBV3-2) and TRBJ1-4, with D hard to call. The germline V and J ends were trimmed by 5 bases and 6 bases, with 7 bases remaining between them. From germline, CDR1 is LGHDT and CDR2 YNNKEL (reference sequence). The CDR3 runs to 12 residues. The CDR3 DNA reads as TGTGCCAGCAGCTCCTATGATGAAAAACTGTTTTTT. The encoded protein is CASSSYDEKLFF.

Only one count was recorded for this clone. This chain joins TRBV11-2 and TRBJ1-1; D might be TRBD1 (5 bases). V was cut by 5 bases and J by 4 bases, with 17 bases left in between. This CDR3 contains 15 residues. Per the germline V gene, CDR1 is SGHAT and CDR2 is FQNNGV. The CDR3 coding sequence is TGTGCCAGCAGCCCTACGCGTGCGGGGGGCACTGAAGCTTTCTTT. Translating gives CASSPTRAGGTEAFF.

This clone was recorded once. The chain is built from TRBV4-3 and TRBJ2-7; weak D call: TRBD1 (5 bases). The V end lost 1 base, the J end lost 3 bases, and 10 bases lay between the germline ends. The CDR3 consists of 14 residues. CDR1 and CDR2 from the germline V gene are LGHNA and YSLEER. The CDR3 loop is CASSQGRTYYEQYF. The CDR3 coding sequence is TGCGCCAGCAGCCAAGGGCGGACATACTACGAGCAGTACTTC.

For this clone: Other DNA sequences in the same sample also yield this CDR3. V and J are TRBV28 and TRBJ1-5, with D unresolved. V was clipped by 5 bases and J by 4 bases, with 6 bases between them. Germline CDR1 and CDR2: MDHEN and SYDVKM. The CDR3 consists of 12 residues. CDR3 coding DNA: TGTGCCAGCAGTCCCTTAAATCAGCCCCAGCATTTT. Translating gives CASSPLNQPQHF.

The chain is built from TRBV28 and TRBJ1-5; tentatively, D is TRBD1 (5 bases). The germline CDR1 and CDR2 sequences are MDHEN and SYDVKM. The length of the CDR3 is 16 residues. Trimming pared 7 bases from V and 6 bases from J, leaving 22 bases between. For the CDR3, the DNA is TGTGCCAGCAACGTCGTGGGTGGGGGGAGTAGTCAGCCCCAGCATTTT. It is translated as CASNVVGGGSSQPQHF.

The rearrangement uses TRBV7-9 and TRBJ1-4; 9 nucleotides agree with TRBD1. V lost 5 bases, J lost 10 bases, and 5 bases stayed unmatched. This CDR3 has 13 residues. The germline gives CDR1 SEHNR, CDR2 FQNEAQ (reference sequence). CDR3 DNA sequence: TGTGCCAGCAGCAGGGACAGGGACGGAAAACTGTTTTTT. Protein product: CASSRDRDGKLFF.

The chain joins TRBV20-1 to TRBJ2-5; tentative D call: TRBD2 (6 bases). CDR1 is DFQATT, CDR2 SNEGSKA, per germline (reference sequence). With 3 bases removed from V and 1 base from J, the gap between germline ends came to 15 bases. The CDR3 sequence is 15 residues long. CDR3 bases: TGCAGTGCTAGTCCCTGGGACTCCCTCCAAGAGACCCAGTACTTC. It encodes CSASPWDSLQETQYF.

V is TRBV5-5 and J is TRBJ2-3, with 10 nucleotides matching TRBD1. V lost 5 bases and J lost 3; bases outside the gene matches: 6. CDR1 is SGHKS, CDR2 YYEKEE, per germline (reference sequence). The CDR3 totals 15 residues. The CDR3 region has the DNA TGTGCCAGCAGTCGGCTGGACAGGGGGACAGATACGCAGTATTTT. Translation gives CASSRLDRGTDTQYF.

Concerning this clone itself: This same CDR3 is encoded by further DNA sequences in the sample. The CDR3 region has the DNA TGTGCCAGCAGCTTACTTGATTCACCCCTCCACTTT. It yields the protein CASSLLDSPLHF. The chain joins TRBV13 to TRBJ1-6; D is uncertain. Per the germline V gene, CDR1 is PRHDT and CDR2 is FYEKMQ (reference sequence). The ends were cut back, 2 bases at V and 8 bases at J, with 4 bases in the middle. CDR3 length: 12 amino acids.

V usage is TRBV3-1 (or the pseudogene TRBV3-2) and J usage is TRBJ1-1; D uncertain. Per germline, CDR1 LGHDT and CDR2 YNNKEL (reference sequence). Trimming left V 4 bases short and J 9 bases short, with 21 bases between. The length of the CDR3 is 15 residues. The CDR3 DNA sequence: TGTGCCAGCAGCCTACGGGATAGACGGGGAGGGAAAGCTTTCTTT. It yields the protein CASSLRDRRGGKAFF.

The chain recombines TRBV28 with TRBJ1-2, with TRBD1 matching 7 bases. The CDR3 runs to 14 residues. Germline CDR1 reads MDHEN; CDR2 reads SYDVKM. V lost 5 bases, J lost 4 bases, and 7 bases stayed unmatched. CDR3 nucleotides: TGTGCCAGCAGTAGGAACAGGGGACTCTATGGCTACACCTTC. It yields the protein CASSRNRGLYGYTF.

V and J are TRBV3-1 (or the pseudogene TRBV3-2) and TRBJ1-1; D unclear. This CDR3 has 13 residues. The V and J ends lost 4 bases and 4 bases respectively, with 10 bases between them. Germline values: CDR1 LGHDT, CDR2 YNNKEL (reference sequence). CDR3 in DNA: TGTGCCAGCAGCCTCGGAGTTGGCACTGAAGCTTTCTTT. Amino acids: CASSLGVGTEAFF.